This TCR beta chain derives from a study of molecular identifiers for immune sequencing clone quantification. Study conclusions and caveats: Shared barcodes on identical TCR molecules could underestimate the sizes of highly expanded clones.

A few counts support this clonotype. What it recognizes is unknown. The germline V gene encodes CDR1 SQVTM and CDR2 ANQGSEA. After removal of 7 bases from V and 1 base from J, the junction contained 9 bases not matched to a gene. The CDR3 runs to 14 residues. A single record per CDR3 protein comes from TCRdb applying MiXCR to the PCR reads. The data hold about 640,000 distinct CDR3 sequences, with just under 20% observed a single time. Naive CD8 T cells underwent sorting with the CD8+CD4-CCR7+CD45RA+ definition. The specimen was naive CD8+ T cells from blood, with Jurkat cell RNA spiked in. Subset reported: FACS-sorted CD8+CD4-CCR7+CD45RA+ naive T cells. The TCR comes from a human donor in good health. Some libraries in this study had Jurkat cell RNA spiked in. The J gene is TRBJ2-7, the V gene TRBV29-1; 8 nucleotides match TRBD2. The CDR3 sequence is CSATTSGGSYEQYF. CDR3 DNA sequence: TGCAGCGCAACAACTAGCGGAGGTTCCTACGAGCAGTACTTC.